What follows are 4 T cell receptor beta chains derived from one specimen sequenced in a study of blood T cell repertoires in COVID-19. Only in-frame clones appear in the TCRdb table, and some are missing; sequencing was by immunoSEQ multiplex PCR. Here the sample spans around 200,000 clones, about 87% being singletons. Sample: peripheral blood. The receptors stem from a woman aged 18-35 years who had recovered from COVID-19.

The rearrangement joins TRBV30 to TRBJ1-5, with 8 bases lining up with TRBD1. In germline, CDR1 is GTSNPN, CDR2 SVGIG (reference sequence). This CDR3 comprises 16 residues. V shed 1 base and J 0 bases; nucleotides not matched to a gene: 5. The CDR3 coding sequence is TGTGCCTGGAGTGGACAGGGGCCCTATAGCAATCAGCCCCAGCATTTT. Protein sequence: CAWSGQGPYSNQPQHF.

The rearrangement joins TRBV28 to TRBJ1-5, with TRBD1 matching 8 bases. The CDR3 sequence is 14 residues long. The trim removed 3 bases at V and 6 bases at J, leaving 4 bases unmatched. The germline gives CDR1 MDHEN, CDR2 SYDVKM. The DNA for the CDR3 is TGTGCCAGCAGTTTCGGGCAGGGGGCTCAGCCCCAGCATTTT. Protein sequence: CASSFGQGAQPQHF. The full variable domain, in which reference TRBV28 and TRBJ1-5 provide the parts outside the CDR3, is DVKVTQSSRYLVKRTGEKVFLECVQDMDHENMFWYRQDPGLGLRLIYFSYDVKMKEKGDIPEGYSVSREKKERFSLILESASTNQTSMYLCASSFGQGAQPQHFGDGTRLSIL.

This clone was seen just once. In DNA, the CDR3 is TGTGCCAGCAGCCCCGGACAGGGGATAGACTATGGCTACACCTTC. Its protein product is CASSPGQGIDYGYTF. The chain has TRBV5-8 and TRBJ1-2, with TRBD1 matching over 9 bases. The CDR3 is 15 residues long. CDR1 is SGHTS and CDR2 is YDEGEE in the germline V gene. The trim removed 4 bases at V and 3 bases at J, leaving 7 bases unmatched.

The chain uses TRBV3-1 (or the pseudogene TRBV3-2) and TRBJ1-4; D is possibly TRBD1 (5 bases). Germline assignment: CDR1 LGHDT and CDR2 YNNKEL (reference sequence). The CDR3 is made up of 14 amino acids. Trimming cost V 4 bases and J 2 bases, with 8 bases left between them. CDR3 DNA: TGTGCCAGCAGCCCGACAGTGACTAATGAAAAACTGTTTTTT. It encodes CASSPTVTNEKLFF.